The 21 T cell receptor beta chains reported below all come from one sample, sequenced in a study of blood T cells in healthy people across ages. Together with a sample-barcoded 5' primer, a J-beta primer mix was included in a second PCR lasting roughly 7 to 11 cycles. TCRdb ran MiXCR on the 5' RACE reads and lists one entry per CDR3 protein. The data contain 1,800,000 or so distinct CDR3 sequences, roughly two fifths of them singletons. Specimen: blood. These receptors all stem from a human donor in good health.

The gene calls are TRBV19 and TRBJ1-1; D might be TRBD1 (5 bases). CDR3 length: 12 amino acids. Germline V gives CDR1 LNHDA, CDR2 SQIVND (reference sequence). The V end was cut by 5 bases, the J end by 11 bases, with 15 bases between. CDR3 loop: CASSPRDFAAFF. DNA for the CDR3: TGTGCCAGTAGTCCCCGGGACTTCGCGGCTTTCTTT.

This clonotype was seen a handful of times. The rearrangement uses TRBV15 and TRBJ1-1, with D perhaps TRBD1 (6 bases). The CDR3 has 14 amino acids. V gave up 3 bases and J gave up 1 base, with 9 bases separating them. CDR1 is LNHNV and CDR2 is YYDKDF in the germline V gene (reference sequence). CDR3 protein: CATSRGAWNTEAFF. The DNA for the CDR3 is TGTGCCACCAGCAGGGGGGCATGGAACACTGAAGCTTTCTTT.

This clonotype has only a few counts. The chain employs TRBV28 and TRBJ2-3; D remains ambiguous. CDR1 and CDR2 (germline): MDHEN, SYDVKM. V was trimmed by 10 bases and J by 4 bases, leaving 18 bases between them. The CDR3 consists of 14 residues. The CDR3 nucleotides are TGTGCCATCGTGCCGGGCTCTAGTCCAGATACGCAGTATTTT. It translates to CAIVPGSSPDTQYF.

This clonotype occurred a few times. The chain has TRBV5-1 and TRBJ2-5, with 10 bases that match TRBD2. CDR1 SGHRS and CDR2 YFSETQ come from the germline V gene. The ends lost 0 bases at V and 11 bases at J; junction bases unmatched: 13. This CDR3 is built from 16 residues. CDR3 sequence reads: CASSLERLAGAYGQYF. CDR3 nucleotide sequence: TGCGCCAGCAGCTTGGAGCGGCTAGCGGGGGCCTACGGGCAGTACTTC.

The DNA for the CDR3 is TGTGCCAGCAGTTTGGTACCGGGACTAGCCAAGGAGCAGTTCTTC. The encoded protein is CASSLVPGLAKEQFF. The rearrangement links TRBV12-3 or TRBV12-4 to TRBJ2-1, with TRBD2 identical over 9 bases. The CDR3 runs 15 residues. V shed 3 bases and J 10 bases; nucleotides not matched to a gene: 10.

The chain combines TRBV12-3 or TRBV12-4 with TRBJ2-3, with D possibly being TRBD1 or TRBD2 (6 bases each). CDR3 length: 16 amino acids. Trimming stripped 6 bases from V and 1 base from J, with 17 bases between. The CDR3, as DNA: TGTGCCAGCAGCCCCAGGGGCGGGGCAGGCACAGATACGCAGTATTTT. The encoded protein is CASSPRGGAGTDTQYF.

A remark on this clonotype: Germline and junction disagree at one end, which may indicate a read error. The V call is TRBV5-4, the J call TRBJ1-1, with D possibly TRBD1 on 5 matching bases. CDR3 length equals 14 residues. The germline CDR1 and CDR2 sequences are SGHNT and YYREEE (reference sequence). Here the CDR3 DNA reads TGTGCCAGCAGCCCGGGGGGGAGGAACACTGTAGCTTTCTTT. Protein sequence: CASSPGGRNTVAFF.

V and J are TRBV7-2 and TRBJ2-1, with 12 bases identical to TRBD2. Germline V lookup: CDR1 SGHTA, CDR2 FQGNSA. This CDR3 comprises 16 residues. With V trimmed by 4 bases and J by 7 bases, 8 bases remained unmatched. CDR3 DNA sequence: TGTGCCAGCAGCTCCTCTAGCGGGGGGGCTAGGAATGAGCAGTTCTTC. Encoded protein: CASSSSSGGARNEQFF.

This clonotype was seen a handful of times. The chain combines TRBV4-3 with TRBJ1-2; D remains ambiguous. The germline V and J ends were trimmed by 1 base and 3 bases, with 15 bases remaining between them. Per the germline V gene, CDR1 is LGHNA and CDR2 is YSLEER. The CDR3 consists of 16 residues. CDR3 nucleotide sequence: TGCGCCAGCAGCCAAGTAGCTGGGAAGGGAGACTATGGCTACACCTTC. Its protein is CASSQVAGKGDYGYTF.

This clonotype turned up a few times. The gene calls are TRBV7-9 and TRBJ1-2; D remains unclear. The germline V and J ends were trimmed by 1 base and 4 bases, with 13 bases remaining between them. This CDR3 spans 15 amino acids. CDR1 SEHNR and CDR2 FQNEAQ come from the germline V gene (reference sequence). CDR3 DNA sequence: TGTGCCAGCAGCTTAGAAGGTGGGCTCAGCTATGGCTACACCTTC. Translating gives CASSLEGGLSYGYTF. The full variable domain, in which reference TRBV7-9 and TRBJ1-2 provide the parts outside the CDR3, is DTGVSQNPRHKITKRGQNVTFRCDPISEHNRLYWYRQTLGQGPEFLTYFQNEAQLEKSRLLSDRFSAERPKGSFSTLEIQRTEQGDSAMYLCASSLEGGLSYGYTFGSGTRLTVV.

This clonotype was counted between two and nine times. The V gene is TRBV5-5, the J gene TRBJ2-4, with 7 bases lining up with TRBD1. CDR3 size: 12 residues. CDR1 is SGHKS and CDR2 is YYEKEE in the germline V gene (reference sequence). V shed 0 bases, J shed 13 bases, and the junction held 4 bases outside the gene matches. The CDR3 region is CASSLEQGEQYF. The CDR3 coding sequence is TGTGCCAGCAGCTTGGAGCAGGGGGAGCAGTACTTC.

This sequence joins TRBV6-5 and TRBJ1-5; 9 nucleotides agree with TRBD1. The CDR3 is 20 amino acids. V lost 4 bases, J lost 0 bases, and 16 bases stayed unmatched. Looked up from germline, CDR1 is MNHEY and CDR2 is SVGAGI. The CDR3 coding sequence is TGTGCCAGCAGTTCCCTACCGGGCGGGACAGGGTCGAATAGCAATCAGCCCCAGCATTTT. It specifies CASSSLPGGTGSNSNQPQHF.

This chain links TRBV6-2 or TRBV6-3 with TRBJ1-2, with 10 bases aligning to TRBD1. This CDR3 has 15 amino acids. Germline V gene sequence: CDR1 MNHEY, CDR2 SVGEGT. With 4 bases clipped from V and 6 bases from J, the junction kept 8 bases outside the gene matches. The CDR3: CASSSQTGGMDGYTF. The CDR3 DNA sequence: TGTGCCAGCAGTTCCCAGACAGGGGGCATGGATGGCTACACCTTC.

This clonotype was recorded a few times. This chain joins TRBV6-2 or TRBV6-3 and TRBJ2-1; D gene unclear. Per germline, CDR1 MNHEY and CDR2 SVGEGT. This CDR3 is built from 14 residues. V was clipped by 9 bases and J by 8 bases, with 20 bases between them. The CDR3 is CARIQCDGPDEQFF. The CDR3 DNA reads TGTGCCAGAATACAGTGTGACGGCCCCGATGAGCAGTTCTTC.

The genes are TRBV2 and TRBJ2-7; 7 bases match TRBD2. Germline trimming cut 10 bases from V and 2 bases from J; bases unmatched to any gene: 5. Germline V gene data show CDR1 as SNHLY and CDR2 as FYNNEI. The CDR3 is made up of 12 amino acids. CDR3 nucleotide sequence: TGTGCCACCTTCGGGAGGACCTACGAGCAGTACTTC. Its translation is CATFGRTYEQYF.

The rearrangement uses TRBV6-6 and TRBJ2-1, with D possibly matching TRBD2 (5 bases). The CDR3 covers 14 residues. The germline V and J ends were trimmed by 4 bases and 9 bases, with 16 bases remaining between them. CDR1 MNHNY and CDR2 SVGAGI come from the germline V gene (reference sequence). CDR3 loop: CASSSRLTSFEQFF. DNA for the CDR3: TGTGCCAGCAGTTCAAGGCTTACTAGTTTTGAGCAGTTCTTC.

Turning to this clonotype: A junction boundary mismatches the germline segment, possibly from a read error. The chain links TRBV11-2 to TRBJ1-2, with D possibly TRBD1 on 5 matching bases. Germline V CDR1 and CDR2: SGHAT, FQNNGV. The CDR3 consists of 14 residues. CDR3 sequence (DNA): TGTGCCAGCAGCCCTAACCTCGGGGACTATGACTACACCTTC. Translating gives CASSPNLGDYDYTF.

This clonotype showed up just a few times. V usage is TRBV24-1 and J usage is TRBJ1-2; D may be TRBD1 (5 bases). Germline values: CDR1 KGHDR, CDR2 SFDVKD. This CDR3 is 17 amino acids long. V was pared by 7 bases and J by 2 bases, with 22 bases between. The CDR3 reads CATSTGYRDGNNYGYTF. The CDR3, as DNA: TGTGCCACCAGCACCGGATACCGGGACGGCAACAACTATGGCTACACCTTC.

This clonotype was counted a few times. The chain employs TRBV20-1 and TRBJ2-1; D possibly corresponds to TRBD2 (7 bases). Trimming took 2 bases from V and 5 from J, leaving 16 bases between them. Per the germline V gene, CDR1 is DFQATT and CDR2 is SNEGSKA (reference sequence). The CDR3 covers 15 residues. The CDR3 is CSARRPGGTNNEQFF. CDR3 DNA sequence: TGCAGTGCTAGAAGACCGGGGGGCACGAACAATGAGCAGTTCTTC.

The chain is built from TRBV6-4 and TRBJ1-5; D gene unclear. Trimming shortened V by 6 bases and J by 5 bases, and 11 bases separated the two germline ends. Germline lookup yields CDR1 MRHNA and CDR2 SNTAGT. This CDR3 spans 13 amino acids. This chain's CDR3 is CASSLQWDQPQHF. The CDR3 DNA reads as TGTGCCAGCAGCTTACAGTGGGATCAGCCCCAGCATTTT.

This chain joins TRBV6-5 and TRBJ1-2, with no clear D. The ends were cut back, 6 bases at V and 5 bases at J, with 19 bases in the middle. The CDR3 has 15 residues. Germline lookup yields CDR1 MNHEY and CDR2 SVGAGI. The CDR3 bases are TGTGCCAGCAGGACCTTCGGGCCCTCTGGTTATGGCTACACCTTC. Protein: CASRTFGPSGYGYTF.